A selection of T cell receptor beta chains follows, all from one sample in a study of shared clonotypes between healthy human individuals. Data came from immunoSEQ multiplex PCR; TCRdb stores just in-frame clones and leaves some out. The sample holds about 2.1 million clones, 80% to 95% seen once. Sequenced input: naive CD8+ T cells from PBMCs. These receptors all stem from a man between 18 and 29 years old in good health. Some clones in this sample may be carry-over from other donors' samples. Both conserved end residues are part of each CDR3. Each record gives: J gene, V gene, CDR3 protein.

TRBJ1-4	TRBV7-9	CASRNAFNEKLFF
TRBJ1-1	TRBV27	CASSLGPGTLNTEAFF
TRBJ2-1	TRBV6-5	CASTLLAGSYNEQFF
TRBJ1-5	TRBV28	CASSPDQGRRQPQHF
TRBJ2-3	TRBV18	CASSPPYRVATDTQYF
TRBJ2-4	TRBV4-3	CASSQVWMVKNIQYF
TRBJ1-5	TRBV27	CASRPYPTANQPQHF
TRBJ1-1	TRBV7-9	CASSSWTATEAFF
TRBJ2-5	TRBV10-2	CASLGLAGVEETQYF
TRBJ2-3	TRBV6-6	CASRTWGFSADTQYF
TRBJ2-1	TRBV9	CASSASGQPYNEQFF
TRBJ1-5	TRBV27	CASSFTGYGNQPQHF